This passage covers 26 T cell receptor beta chains from one sample sequenced in a study of CD8 T cells in Susac syndrome. RNA amounts of 0.5 to 1 ug underwent reverse transcription with random hexamers. TCRdb used MiXCR to reprocess the immunoSEQ multiplex PCR reads, holding one entry per CDR3 protein. This repertoire shows 110,000 or so distinct CDR3 sequences, approximately 93% found once; its top ten account for 0.085% to 0.095%. The sequenced material came from CD4+ T cells from PBMCs. Every receptor here comes from a human donor with multiple sclerosis.

The chain uses TRBV7-2 and TRBJ2-1; TRBD2 matches at 7 bases. With V trimmed by 3 bases and J by 10 bases, 3 bases remained unmatched. Germline V lookup: CDR1 SGHTA, CDR2 FQGNSA. The length of the CDR3 is 12 residues. CDR3 DNA: TGTGCCAGCAGCTTCCGAGCGGGGGAGCAGTTCTTC. This gives the protein CASSFRAGEQFF.

J is TRBJ2-4 and V is TRBV19; 12 bases are shared with TRBD2. Trimming at V came to 4 bases and at J to 9 bases, leaving 10 bases not matched to a gene. CDR1 is LNHDA, CDR2 SQIVND, per germline (reference sequence). There are 16 residues in the CDR3. CDR3 DNA sequence: TGTGCCAGTAGTACTGGGACTAGCGGGCGAAGGGGCATTCAGTACTTC. The encoded protein is CASSTGTSGRRGIQYF.

This chain connects TRBV6-5 to TRBJ2-1, with a possible D match to TRBD1 (5 bases). Per the germline V gene, CDR1 is MNHEY and CDR2 is SVGAGI. This CDR3 comprises 13 residues. V dropped 8 bases and J dropped 7 bases, with 15 bases sitting between them. As DNA, the CDR3 is TGTGCCAGCGGGATTACATGGACAAATGAGCAGTTCTTC. Amino acid sequence: CASGITWTNEQFF.

The chain carries TRBV2 and TRBJ1-1; D is undetermined. Looked up from germline, CDR1 is SNHLY and CDR2 is FYNNEI. The CDR3 contains 14 residues. The V and J ends lost 4 bases and 5 bases respectively, with 14 bases between them. The CDR3 loop reads CASSVGPGGTEAFF. The DNA of the CDR3 is TGTGCCAGCAGTGTGGGTCCTGGAGGGACTGAAGCTTTCTTT.

The rearrangement joins TRBV6-2 or TRBV6-3 to TRBJ1-5; 7 bases fit TRBD1. CDR3 length: 16 amino acids. The germline V gene encodes CDR1 MNHEY and CDR2 SVGEGT. The junction had 7 bases not matched to a gene; V was cut back by 1 base and J by 4 bases. The CDR3 protein is CASSYYGRGYNQPQHF. The DNA for the CDR3 is TGTGCCAGCAGTTACTATGGCAGGGGGTATAATCAGCCCCAGCATTTT.

The genes are TRBV7-6 and TRBJ2-6; D gene unclear. The CDR3 totals 15 residues. The V gene's germline CDR1 is SGHVS and CDR2 FNYEAQ. Trimming took 3 bases from V and 0 from J, leaving 6 bases between them. CDR3 DNA: TGTGCCAGCAGCTTCAGGTTCTCTGGGGCCAACGTCCTGACTTTC. Translated: CASSFRFSGANVLTF.

The gene calls are TRBV14 and TRBJ1-1; TRBD1 matches at 8 bases. The CDR3 runs to 16 residues. V gave up 2 bases and J gave up 6 bases; unmatched junction bases: 11. CDR1 is SGHDN, CDR2 FVKESK, per germline. The CDR3 nucleotides are TGTGCCAGCAGCCAATTAAAACCAGGGGGCGACGCTGAAGCTTTCTTT. As protein: CASSQLKPGGDAEAFF.

V is TRBV20-1 and J is TRBJ2-7, with 8 bases identical to TRBD2. Germline CDR1 and CDR2: DFQATT and SNEGSKA (reference sequence). The CDR3 covers 14 residues. V trimming: 3 bases; J trimming: 0 bases; junction bases outside the gene matches: 4. The CDR3 bases are TGCAGTGCTAGGTTAGCGGGGCCCTCCTACGAGCAGTACTTC. Its protein is CSARLAGPSYEQYF.

V is TRBV27 and J is TRBJ2-7; D is possibly TRBD1 (6 bases). CDR1 is MNHEY, CDR2 SMNVEV, per germline (reference sequence). The CDR3 covers 8 residues. The DNA for the CDR3 is TGTGCCAGCAGTCCCAGGGGTGTC. Protein: CASSPRGV.

The chain combines TRBV19 with TRBJ1-5; D might be TRBD1 (6 bases). Deletions cut 5 bases from V and 7 bases from J, with 12 bases between. The CDR3 contains 13 residues. The germline V gene encodes CDR1 LNHDA and CDR2 SQIVND (reference sequence). CDR3 sequence: CASSHTGRQPQHF. The CDR3 DNA follows: TGTGCCAGTAGTCATACAGGGAGGCAGCCCCAGCATTTT.

This clonotype was detected once. This chain connects TRBV11-1 to TRBJ2-5, with a possible D match to TRBD1 (5 bases). Trimming took off 0 bases at V and 8 bases at J, with 13 bases between the two ends. CDR3 size: 14 residues. Germline CDR1 reads SGHAT; CDR2 reads FQDESV (reference sequence). CDR3 DNA: TGTGCCAGCAGCTTAGCTGGGCAGGGTGACACCCAGTACTTC. It specifies CASSLAGQGDTQYF.

The rearrangement uses TRBV18 and TRBJ1-1, with a weak D call TRBD1 (6 bases). V lost 6 bases and J 0 bases, leaving 14 bases between the germline ends. Per germline, CDR1 KGHSH and CDR2 LQKENI. The CDR3 extends over 15 amino acids. CDR3 residues: CASSPTGSMNTEAFF. The CDR3 DNA reads as TGTGCCAGCTCTCCTACAGGGAGCATGAACACTGAAGCTTTCTTT.

The rearrangement links TRBV10-2 to TRBJ1-1; no definite D call. The CDR3 sequence is 13 residues long. Looked up from germline, CDR1 is WSHSY and CDR2 is SAAADI. Trimming took off 0 bases at V and 11 bases at J, with 13 bases between the two ends. The CDR3 region is CASSESPGSRAFF. Written as DNA, the CDR3 is TGCGCCAGCAGTGAGTCTCCGGGAAGTCGGGCTTTCTTT.

CDR3: CASSNRLGAYNEQFF. For the CDR3, the DNA is TGTGCCAGCAGTAACCGACTGGGCGCTTACAATGAGCAGTTCTTC. The rearrangement links TRBV28 to TRBJ2-1; no reliable D call. The germline gives CDR1 MDHEN, CDR2 SYDVKM. V was pared by 5 bases and J by 4 bases, with 15 bases between. CDR3 length: 15 amino acids.

This chain uses TRBV29-1 with TRBJ1-3; the D is unclear. This CDR3 comprises 16 residues. The germline CDR1 and CDR2 sequences are SQVTM and ANQGSEA. V gave up 6 bases and J gave up 0 bases, with 18 bases separating them. The CDR3 sequence: CSVTETYRSSGNTIYF. The CDR3 bases are TGCAGCGTCACTGAAACATACCGGAGCTCTGGAAACACCATATATTTT. Full variable domain (rest looked up from reference TRBV29-1 and TRBJ1-3): SAVISQKPSRDICQRGTSLTIQCQVDSQVTMMFWYRQQPGQSLTLIATANQGSEATYESGFVIDKFPISRPNLTFSTLTVSNMSPEDSSIYLCSVTETYRSSGNTIYFGEGSWLTVV.

The chain joins TRBV6-5 to TRBJ1-1, with D possibly being TRBD1 (5 bases). The CDR3 runs to 12 residues. V lost 2 bases, J lost 11 bases, and 12 bases lay in between. Germline V gene sequence: CDR1 MNHEY, CDR2 SVGAGI. This CDR3 is CASSYPAGLAFF. The DNA of the CDR3 is TGTGCCAGCAGTTACCCGGCGGGACTGGCTTTCTTT.

The J gene is TRBJ1-2, the V gene TRBV4-1; the D is unclear. The CDR3 has 13 residues. The ends were cut back, 4 bases at V and 8 bases at J, with 14 bases in the middle. Germline V lookup: CDR1 MGHRA, CDR2 YSYEKL. CDR3 nucleotides: TGCGCCAGCAGCCCAAGATCGGCGGTGGGCTACACCTTC. It translates to CASSPRSAVGYTF.

The chain recombines TRBV9 with TRBJ2-5; D assignment may be TRBD1 or TRBD2 (5 bases each). V gave up 3 bases and J gave up 5 bases, with 17 bases separating them. The length of the CDR3 is 15 residues. Germline values: CDR1 SGDLS, CDR2 YYNGEE. This CDR3 reads CASSARDQTSETQYF. CDR3 nucleotide sequence: TGTGCCAGCAGCGCGAGGGACCAAACTAGTGAGACCCAGTACTTC.

The genes are TRBV4-1 and TRBJ1-2; a possible D gene is TRBD1 (5 bases). Per the germline V gene, CDR1 is MGHRA and CDR2 is YSYEKL. V gave up 0 bases and J gave up 2 bases, with 10 bases separating them. The CDR3 is made up of 15 amino acids. The CDR3 DNA reads as TGCGCCAGCAGCCAAGATCGGGGCCTCAACTATGGCTACACCTTC. It codes for CASSQDRGLNYGYTF.

The chain carries TRBV27 and TRBJ2-7, with a possible D match to TRBD2 (6 bases). The V gene's germline CDR1 is MNHEY and CDR2 SMNVEV (reference sequence). V was cut by 11 bases and J by 0 bases, with 14 bases left in between. This CDR3 has 13 residues. The CDR3 nucleotides read TGTGCCGCCTCAAGCGGGCACTCCTACGAGCAGTACTTC. This gives the protein CAASSGHSYEQYF.

The chain is built from TRBV5-1 and TRBJ1-5; perhaps TRBD1 as D (6 bases). The V end was cut by 0 bases, the J end by 6 bases, with 13 bases between. Looked up from germline, CDR1 is SGHRS and CDR2 is YFSETQ. CDR3 length equals 15 residues. CDR3 region: CASSLDPGEGQPQHF. The CDR3 bases are TGCGCCAGCAGCTTGGATCCAGGGGAAGGTCAGCCCCAGCATTTT. Full variable domain (rest looked up from reference TRBV5-1 and TRBJ1-5): KAGVTQTPRYLIKTRGQQVTLSCSPISGHRSVSWYQQTPGQGLQFLFEYFSETQRNKGNFPGRFSGRQFSNSRSEMNVSTLELGDSALYLCASSLDPGEGQPQHFGDGTRLSIL.

V is TRBV28 and J is TRBJ1-1, with D perhaps TRBD1 (5 bases). Germline V lookup: CDR1 MDHEN, CDR2 SYDVKM. The CDR3 is 16 amino acids. V was trimmed by 5 bases and J by 5 bases, leaving 21 bases between them. The CDR3 sequence is CASSPIRTSRGTEAFF. DNA of the CDR3: TGTGCCAGCAGTCCAATACGGACATCTCGGGGAACTGAAGCTTTCTTT.

The chain combines TRBV7-6 with TRBJ1-6; D remains ambiguous. The CDR3 is 15 residues long. Germline CDR1 is SGHVS and CDR2 is FNYEAQ. V was trimmed by 0 bases and J by 10 bases, leaving 13 bases between them. CDR3 bases: TGTGCCAGCAGCTTAGCCCGAGGAAATGGGTCACCCCTCCACTTT. It specifies CASSLARGNGSPLHF.

The gene calls are TRBV7-2 and TRBJ2-5; D gene unclear. The CDR3 runs to 11 residues. Germline V gene lookup returns CDR1 SGHTA and CDR2 FQGNSA. V was trimmed by 5 bases and J by 3 bases, leaving 4 bases between them. The CDR3 reads CASSPKETQYF. The CDR3, as DNA: TGTGCCAGCAGCCCCAAAGAGACCCAGTACTTC.

This CDR3 is CASTSGTRLFF. The CDR3 bases are TGTGCCAGCACCTCGGGTACTAGACTGTTTTTT. This chain connects TRBV19 to TRBJ1-4; D unclear. CDR3 length equals 11 residues. The V gene lost 9 bases and the J gene lost 13 bases, with 15 bases spanning the gap. The germline V gene has CDR1 LNHDA and CDR2 SQIVND (reference sequence).

This chain's CDR3 is CASSFRGPRVQETQYF. The DNA of the CDR3 is TGTGCCAGCAGTTTTAGGGGCCCCCGAGTCCAAGAGACCCAGTACTTC. The rearrangement uses TRBV12-3 or TRBV12-4 and TRBJ2-5; the D gene is possibly TRBD1 (5 bases). Trimming took off 3 bases at V and 1 base at J, with 15 bases between the two ends. This CDR3 region has 16 residues.